This T cell receptor (beta chain) is from a study of T cell repertoires in cytomegalovirus infection. Overall study context: CMV epitopes that were recently identified and HLA-C-restricted were used alongside well-studied HLA-B-restricted ones.

MiXCR, run by TCRdb on the reads, gives a single entry per CDR3 protein. The repertoire includes some 130,000 distinct CDR3 sequences, around 32% of them detected once, and around 50% sits in the top ten. Study-wide findings and caveats: CMV-specific TCR beta clonotypes restricted by HLA-C dominated the ex vivo response.

About this clonotype: Its matching antigen is unknown.

The CDR3 spans 13 residues. Germline CDR1 MNHEY, CDR2 SMNVEV (reference sequence). The V and J ends lost 8 bases and 0 bases, in that order; junction bases with no gene match: 3. The receptor was isolated from a human donor in good health (CMV status not recorded). Some clones in this sample may be carry-over from other donors' samples. V and J are TRBV27 and TRBJ1-1; 7 nucleotides agree with TRBD1. Material: CD8+ T cells from cultured PBMCs, obtained from culture after CMV antigen stimulation. CDR3 residues: CASQGGMNTEAFF. In DNA, the CDR3 is TGTGCCAGCCAGGGGGGAATGAACACTGAAGCTTTCTTT.